The 12 T cell receptor beta chains presented below share a single source sample, sequenced in a study of blood T cell repertoires in COVID-19. The protocol was immunoSEQ multiplex PCR, while the TCRdb copy is restricted to in-frame clones and leaves out a portion. The sample shows under 140,000 clones, 76% of them seen only once. The specimen sequenced was peripheral blood. These receptors were taken from an elderly woman with acute or convalescent COVID-19.

The rearrangement joins TRBV19 to TRBJ2-7; D unclear. Looked up from germline, CDR1 is LNHDA and CDR2 is SQIVND (reference sequence). There are 13 residues in the CDR3. V was clipped by 3 bases and J by 2 bases, with 8 bases between them. CDR3 nucleotides: TGTGCCAGTAGTATTAGAGAGACCTACGAGCAGTACTTC. It codes for CASSIRETYEQYF. The variable domain in full, with the rest retrieved from reference TRBV19 and TRBJ2-7, is DGGITQSPKYLFRKEGQNVTLSCEQNLNHDAMYWYRQDPGQGLRLIYYSQIVNDFQKGDIAEGYSVSREKKESFPLTVTSAQKNPTAFYLCASSIRETYEQYFGPGTRLTVT.

This chain uses TRBV23-1 with TRBJ2-6; 10 bases are a match to TRBD2. TRBV23-1 is an ORF; its function is uncertain. V lost 0 bases to trimming and J lost 0 bases; unmatched junction nucleotides: 5. CDR3 length: 19 amino acids. CDR3 DNA: TGCGCCAGCAGTCAATCCGCGGGACTAGCGAACTCTGGGGCCAACGTCCTGACTTTC. Translating it yields CASSQSAGLANSGANVLTF.

This clone was observed a handful of times. The genes are TRBV7-8 and TRBJ2-7, with TRBD2 matching over 8 bases. J gave up 0 bases and V 5 bases, and 3 bases lay outside the gene matches. Germline V gene data show CDR1 as SGHVS and CDR2 as FQNEAQ. The CDR3 runs to 14 residues. The CDR3 reads CASSKLADSYEQYF. The DNA of the CDR3 is TGTGCCAGCAGCAAACTAGCGGACTCCTACGAGCAGTACTTC.

V usage is TRBV30 and J usage is TRBJ2-1; 12 positions agree with TRBD2. V was pared by 1 base and J by 8 bases, with 6 bases of the junction left unmatched. CDR1 GTSNPN and CDR2 SVGIG come from the germline V gene (reference sequence). CDR3 size: 15 residues. The CDR3: CAWSDLAGGLDEQFF. CDR3 sequence (DNA): TGTGCCTGGAGTGACCTAGCGGGAGGGCTAGATGAGCAGTTCTTC.

The rearrangement joins TRBV4-1 to TRBJ1-1, with 10 bases aligning to TRBD1. Per germline, CDR1 MGHRA and CDR2 YSYEKL. CDR3 length: 17 residues. The trim removed 4 bases at V and 3 bases at J, leaving 11 bases unmatched. Here the CDR3 DNA reads TGCGCCAGCAGCCTGCGACAGGGGGCGAGTGGGGACACTGAAGCTTTCTTT. Encoded protein: CASSLRQGASGDTEAFF.

This chain connects TRBV19 to TRBJ1-6, with TRBD1 as a possible D gene (6 bases). CDR3 length: 14 amino acids. V was shortened by 0 bases and J by 6 bases, with 6 bases between the two germline ends. CDR1 is LNHDA, CDR2 SQIVND, per germline (reference sequence). CDR3: CASSIDRGNSPLHF. For the CDR3, the DNA is TGTGCCAGTAGTATAGACAGGGGTAATTCACCCCTCCACTTT.

V is TRBV2 and J is TRBJ2-2; possibly TRBD2 for D (6 bases). Between the trimmed V and J ends, which lost 6 bases and 7 bases, there was a span of 24 bases. The CDR3 extends over 17 amino acids. Looked up from germline, CDR1 is SNHLY and CDR2 is FYNNEI. The CDR3, as DNA: TGTGCCAGCAGCGCAGCCCGGGACTCCAAACTGGGCGGGGAGCTGTTTTTT. Its translation: CASSAARDSKLGGELFF.

Only a few counts were recorded for this clone. The chain links TRBV2 to TRBJ2-5; D gene ambiguous. This CDR3 contains 12 residues. Germline V gene lookup returns CDR1 SNHLY and CDR2 FYNNEI. V lost 7 bases to trimming and J lost 4 bases, with 10 bases between them. The CDR3 loop is CASTPGGETQYF. The CDR3, as DNA: TGTGCCAGCACCCCTGGCGGAGAGACCCAGTACTTC.

The genes are TRBV20-1 and TRBJ2-7, with D unclear. CDR1 and CDR2 (germline): DFQATT, SNEGSKA (reference sequence). The CDR3 is 11 residues long. Trimming removed 3 bases at V and 3 bases at J, with 6 bases between. The CDR3 loop reads CSARIYYEQYF. The CDR3 nucleotides are TGCAGTGCTAGGATCTACTACGAGCAGTACTTC.

V and J are TRBV11-2 and TRBJ2-7; D gene unclear. Germline-derived CDR1 and CDR2 are SGHAT and FQNNGV. The CDR3 length is 15 residues. Trimming shortened V by 5 bases and J by 3 bases, and 17 bases separated the two germline ends. The CDR3 DNA is TGTGCCAGCAGCCCCACGCGCACCAGGTTCTACGAGCAGTACTTC. It codes for CASSPTRTRFYEQYF.

V usage is TRBV7-3 and J usage is TRBJ2-1; TRBD2 agrees at 11 bases. This CDR3 is built from 15 residues. Germline-derived CDR1 and CDR2 are SGHTA and FQGTGA. Trimming at V came to 3 bases and at J to 7 bases, leaving 5 bases not matched to a gene. The CDR3 spells CASSLTSGVGNEQFF. The CDR3 DNA sequence: TGTGCCAGCAGCTTGACTAGCGGGGTGGGGAATGAGCAGTTCTTC.

The chain carries TRBV3-1 (or the pseudogene TRBV3-2) and TRBJ2-7; perhaps TRBD2 as D (6 bases). CDR1 is LGHDT, CDR2 YNNKEL, per germline (reference sequence). CDR3 length: 16 residues. The V gene lost 4 bases and the J gene lost 0 bases, with 16 bases spanning the gap. This CDR3 reads CASSPRGGGNSYEQYF. The DNA of the CDR3 is TGTGCCAGCAGCCCCCGTGGTGGGGGGAACTCCTACGAGCAGTACTTC.